Listed here is a single T cell receptor beta chain. Only in-frame clones appear in the TCRdb table, and some are missing; sequencing was by immunoSEQ multiplex PCR. The sample records under 200,000 clones, about 85% being singletons. The V segment lost 9 bases and the J segment 2 bases; nucleotides outside the gene matches: 8. The CDR3 length is 14 residues. Germline V gene lookup returns CDR1 LNHDA and CDR2 SQIVND (reference sequence). Donors were grouped by their self-reported clinical history. These data belong to a study of blood T cell repertoires in COVID-19. This chain uses TRBV19 with TRBJ1-1; 8 bases align to TRBD1. The TCR comes from a woman aged 40 to 55 with acute COVID-19. Sample: PBMCs or T cells enriched from blood (not recorded which). The CDR3 protein is CASDPDRGNTEAFF. In DNA form, the CDR3 reads TGTGCCAGCGACCCCGACAGGGGTAACACTGAAGCTTTCTTT.